Presented here are 12 T cell receptor beta chains from one specimen sequenced in a study of sequential checkpoint blockade in melanoma. Clones were sequenced by immunoSEQ multiplex PCR, and TCRdb holds only the in-frame ones, with some missing. The data contain roughly 6,500 clones, approximately 48% of them seen just once; the ten biggest clones take up roughly a quarter. The treatment: randomized to nivolumab then ipilimumab (arm A) or the reverse (arm B). Source: CD8+ T cells sorted from blood (inferred from file names), taken from a patient given nivolumab and ipilimumab in sequence. The source of these receptors is a human patient with melanoma. Some clones in this sample may be carry-over from other donors' samples.

V gene TRBV5-6 combines with J gene TRBJ2-7; 11 positions match TRBD2. V shed 4 bases, J shed 0 bases, and the junction held 6 bases outside the gene matches. CDR1 and CDR2 from the germline V gene are SGHDT and YYEEEE. This CDR3 spans 16 amino acids. The CDR3 coding sequence is TGTGCCAGCAGCCCGGGACTAGCGGAAAGCTCCTACGAGCAGTACTTC. As protein: CASSPGLAESSYEQYF.

By sample fraction, this clone is medium-sized. The genes are TRBV6-5 and TRBJ1-1; D possibly corresponds to TRBD1 (6 bases). CDR3 length: 14 residues. Trimming shortened V by 5 bases and J by 0 bases, and 10 bases separated the two germline ends. The germline V gene has CDR1 MNHEY and CDR2 SVGAGI. CDR3: CASSPDRLNTEAFF. CDR3 DNA sequence: TGTGCCAGCAGTCCCGACAGGCTGAACACTGAAGCTTTCTTT.

This clone was counted a few times. CDR3 sequence reads: CASREGATTYGYTF. CDR3 nucleotides: TGCGCCAGCAGGGAGGGGGCTACCACCTATGGCTACACCTTC. The genes are TRBV10-2 and TRBJ1-2; 7 bases fit TRBD1. The V and J ends lost 6 bases and 4 bases, in that order; junction bases with no gene match: 8. The CDR3 contains 14 residues. CDR1 is WSHSY and CDR2 is SAAADI in the germline V gene.

Within the sample, this clone is medium-sized. The CDR3, as DNA: TGTGCCAGCAGTGTTGGGCCAAGATACGAGCAGTACTTC. Translating it yields CASSVGPRYEQYF. The V call is TRBV6-4, the J call TRBJ2-7; D unclear. CDR1 is MRHNA, CDR2 SNTAGT, per germline. The CDR3 consists of 13 residues. V was pared by 4 bases and J by 4 bases, with 11 bases between.

The chain uses TRBV19 and TRBJ1-1; 7 bases match TRBD1. J was trimmed by 4 bases and V by 5 bases; bases with no gene match: 13. Germline loops: CDR1 LNHDA, CDR2 SQIVND (reference sequence). This CDR3 contains 16 residues. The CDR3 DNA reads TGTGCCAGTAGTGTAGCAACAGGGGCGGCGGGCACTGAAGCTTTCTTT. Translating it yields CASSVATGAAGTEAFF.

In nucleotides, the CDR3 is TGTGCCAGCAGCAACAGTGGTCTAGGCTACGAGCAGTACTTC. It is translated as CASSNSGLGYEQYF. The genes are TRBV21-1 and TRBJ2-7; TRBD2 is the table's D call, not checked against the DNA. TRBV21-1 constitutes a pseudogene. The CDR3 spans 14 residues.

This clone turned up a few times. The chain recombines TRBV7-9 with TRBJ2-7, with TRBD2 matching 8 bases. The CDR3 is 14 amino acids. With V trimmed by 4 bases and J by 3 bases, 5 bases remained unmatched. CDR1 and CDR2 from the germline V gene are SEHNR and FQNEAQ (reference sequence). CDR3 loop: CASSSGGEIYEQYF. CDR3 DNA sequence: TGTGCCAGCAGCTCCGGGGGGGAAATCTACGAGCAGTACTTC.

This sequence joins TRBV5-8 and TRBJ1-4; D is unclear. The length of the CDR3 is 15 residues. The V end lost 0 bases, the J end lost 5 bases, and 11 bases lay between the germline ends. The V gene's germline CDR1 is SGHTS and CDR2 YDEGEE. CDR3 loop: CASSLGRGFNEKLFF. The CDR3 DNA follows: TGTGCCAGCAGCTTGGGCCGGGGTTTCAATGAAAAACTGTTTTTT.

Relative to its sample, this clone is large (0.1 to 1%). The chain couples TRBV29-1 to TRBJ2-7, with 8 bases that match TRBD2. The CDR3 runs to 14 residues. The germline CDR1 and CDR2 sequences are SQVTM and ANQGSEA. The V and J ends lost 6 bases and 6 bases, in that order; junction bases with no gene match: 13. DNA for the CDR3: TGCAGCGTCGAGTCAGCGGGGGCCGTGTTCGAGCAGTACTTC. Its protein is CSVESAGAVFEQYF.

Worth noting for this clone: One end of the junction is discordant with germline, which a read error may explain. The chain couples TRBV7-9 to TRBJ1-2; unclear D gene. From germline, CDR1 is SEHNR and CDR2 FQNEAQ (reference sequence). The CDR3 is 16 amino acids. CDR3 bases: TGTGCCAACAGCTTGCCGGAGATGCAAATTCTCTATGGCTACACCTTC. Translation: CANSLPEMQILYGYTF.

V usage is TRBV4-2 and J usage is TRBJ1-2, with TRBD1 matching over 9 bases. This CDR3 comprises 14 residues. In germline, CDR1 is LGHNA, CDR2 YNFKEQ. The V and J ends lost 4 bases and 3 bases, in that order; junction bases with no gene match: 3. The CDR3 nucleotides are TGTGCCAGCAGCCGGGGACAGGGAGACTATGGCTACACCTTC. The encoded protein is CASSRGQGDYGYTF.

This clone has only a few counts. The rearrangement joins TRBV6-6 to TRBJ1-2; D unclear. From germline, CDR1 is MNHNY and CDR2 SVGAGI (reference sequence). The length of the CDR3 is 13 residues. Between the trimmed V and J ends, which lost 3 bases and 0 bases, there was a span of 5 bases. The CDR3 is CASSYYTNYGYTF. DNA for the CDR3: TGTGCCAGCAGTTATTATACTAACTATGGCTACACCTTC.